This T cell receptor beta chain was identified in a study of cytomegalovirus exposure and HLA in healthy donors. Findings and caveats of the study: A later analysis showed that HLA-associated TCR beta chains had undergone more clonal expansion than equally common others. Exclusion as indistinguishable affected some V segments, including TRBV6-2 and TRBV6-3. CMV serostatus was the only recorded immune exposure for donors. Associated with cytomegalovirus, according to the listing, were 150 to 200 TCR beta chains.

Trimming cost V 2 bases and J 4 bases; bases outside gene matches: 10. The CDR3 sequence is 17 residues long. Germline V gene lookup returns CDR1 SGHVS and CDR2 FQNEAQ. PCR involved 60 Vbeta and 13 Jbeta primers. Only in-frame clones appear in the TCRdb table, and some are missing; sequencing was by immunoSEQ multiplex PCR. The sample records 100,000 to 150,000 clones, around 70% being singletons. This clone was detected a few times. Its antigen is not identified. The chain recombines TRBV7-8 with TRBJ2-5, with TRBD1 matching over 10 bases. The sequence was collected from a male donor in good health and CMV-seronegative. Source material: PBMCs. This CDR3 is CASSLPRDRGVRETQYF. DNA for the CDR3: TGTGCCAGCAGCTTACCCCGGGACAGGGGAGTCCGAGAGACCCAGTACTTC.